The 24 T cell receptor beta chains reported below all come from one sample, sequenced in a study of CD8 T cells in ankylosing spondylitis. Whole-study results and caveats: Made up of about eight highly homologous variants, a TCR beta motif appeared characteristic of ankylosing spondylitis blood.

For these receptors, no antigen is known. TCRdb reanalysed the 5' RACE reads using MiXCR and keeps one entry per CDR3 protein. The repertoire holds hundreds of thousands of distinct CDR3 sequences, with 17% as singletons. The material sequenced was blood, either unsorted or a sorted T cell fraction (not recorded which). Receptor source: a male donor with ankylosing spondylitis.

The chain joins TRBV7-2 to TRBJ2-5; 8 bases are a match to TRBD1. The germline V gene has CDR1 SGHTA and CDR2 FQGNSA. V trimming: 0 bases; J trimming: 5 bases; junction bases outside the gene matches: 5. This CDR3 contains 15 residues. The CDR3 spells CASSLAVRGRETQYF. The CDR3, as DNA: TGTGCCAGCAGCTTAGCAGTCAGGGGGCGGGAGACCCAGTACTTC.

In this sample, this clonotype turned up many times. This chain links TRBV5-1 with TRBJ2-7; D is unresolved. This CDR3 spans 12 amino acids. The V gene lost 0 bases and the J gene lost 7 bases, with 8 bases spanning the gap. CDR1 is SGHRS and CDR2 is YFSETQ in the germline V gene. CDR3 sequence (DNA): TGCGCCAGCAGCTTGGTGGCTGGGGAGCAGTACTTC. Translating it yields CASSLVAGEQYF.

The rearrangement uses TRBV20-1 and TRBJ1-2; 8 bases are a match to TRBD1. Germline V gives CDR1 DFQATT, CDR2 SNEGSKA (reference sequence). This CDR3 comprises 13 residues. Trimming cost V 8 bases and J 3 bases; bases outside gene matches: 8. The CDR3 spells CSTVGQGDYGYTF. The CDR3 DNA reads TGCAGTACCGTTGGACAGGGCGACTATGGCTACACCTTC.

The chain links TRBV27 to TRBJ1-5, with D hard to call. The V end was cut by 8 bases, the J end by 2 bases, with 7 bases between. The CDR3 has 12 residues. CDR1 MNHEY and CDR2 SMNVEV come from the germline V gene (reference sequence). As DNA, the CDR3 is TGTGCCAGCCCGGAACGCAATCAGCCCCAGCATTTT. Translating gives CASPERNQPQHF.

This clonotype appeared a few times. For the CDR3, the DNA is TGTGCCAGCAGCCCTCGGACAGGGGGCCAGTATAATTCACCCCTCCACTTT. Its translation is CASSPRTGGQYNSPLHF. The J gene is TRBJ1-6, the V gene TRBV7-2, with 11 positions matching TRBD1. V dropped 5 bases and J dropped 4; count of bases not matched to a gene: 7. Germline V gene lookup returns CDR1 SGHTA and CDR2 FQGNSA. This CDR3 contains 17 residues.

The gene calls are TRBV10-2 and TRBJ1-5, with D possibly TRBD1 on 6 matching bases. The V and J ends lost 3 bases and 7 bases respectively, with 13 bases between them. Germline CDR1 WSHSY, CDR2 SAAADI. The CDR3 is 14 residues long. The CDR3 loop is CASSDGRGGQPQHF. As DNA, the CDR3 is TGCGCCAGCAGTGACGGCAGGGGTGGACAGCCCCAGCATTTT.

This clonotype appeared a few times. The chain employs TRBV7-2 and TRBJ2-3; a weak D match, TRBD2 (7 bases). CDR1 is SGHTA, CDR2 FQGNSA, per germline. The CDR3 is 16 residues long. Deletions cut 1 base from V and 1 base from J, with 12 bases between. The DNA of the CDR3 is TGTGCCAGCAGCTTAGTGGCGGGGGCAGGCACAGATACGCAGTATTTT. Translating gives CASSLVAGAGTDTQYF. Drawing the rest from reference TRBV7-2 and TRBJ2-3, the complete variable domain is GAGVSQSPSNKVTEKGKDVELRCDPISGHTALYWYRQSLGQGLEFLIYFQGNSAPDKSGLPSDRFSAERTGGSVSTLTIQRTQQEDSAVYLCASSLVAGAGTDTQYFGPGTRLTVL.

The gene calls are TRBV6-1 and TRBJ1-3; D not resolved. V lost 5 bases, J lost 3 bases, and 8 bases lay in between. The CDR3 extends over 13 amino acids. Looked up from germline, CDR1 is MNHNS and CDR2 is SASEGT. This CDR3 is CASSLVFGNTIYF. For the CDR3, the DNA is TGTGCCAGCAGTCTGGTTTTTGGAAACACCATATATTTT.

This clonotype was detected ten times or more. The V gene is TRBV13, the J gene TRBJ2-1, with D possibly TRBD2 on 6 matching bases. Germline CDR1 and CDR2: PRHDT and FYEKMQ (reference sequence). The ends were cut back, 5 bases at V and 4 bases at J, with 18 bases in the middle. There are 16 residues in the CDR3. CDR3 sequence reads: CASSHGVGGIYNEQFF. CDR3 in DNA: TGTGCCAGCAGCCACGGTGTCGGGGGAATATACAATGAGCAGTTCTTC.

This clonotype has more than one count but fewer than ten. The chain joins TRBV1 to TRBJ1-5; TRBD1, the D gene given by the table, was not confirmed from the DNA. TRBV1 is tagged as a pseudogene. CDR3 length: 14 residues. For the CDR3, the DNA is TGCACCAGCAGCGTCCGGGACGGATACCAGCCCCAGCATTTT. This sequence encodes CTSSVRDGYQPQHF.

This clonotype was seen only a few times. The rearrangement uses TRBV7-2 and TRBJ2-2; no definite D call. Trimming removed 0 bases from V and 1 base from J, with 6 bases in between. Germline CDR1 is SGHTA and CDR2 is FQGNSA. This CDR3 region has 15 residues. The CDR3: CASSLAWRNTGELFF. The DNA of the CDR3 is TGTGCCAGCAGCTTAGCGTGGCGGAACACCGGGGAGCTGTTTTTT. Combining the CDR3 with reference TRBV7-2 and TRBJ2-2 gives the whole variable domain GAGVSQSPSNKVTEKGKDVELRCDPISGHTALYWYRQSLGQGLEFLIYFQGNSAPDKSGLPSDRFSAERTGGSVSTLTIQRTQQEDSAVYLCASSLAWRNTGELFFGEGSRLTVL.

This clonotype has only a few counts. The chain joins TRBV7-2 to TRBJ2-7, with 9 bases aligning to TRBD1. Per germline, CDR1 SGHTA and CDR2 FQGNSA. There are 14 residues in the CDR3. V lost 5 bases, J lost 1 base, and 3 bases stayed unmatched. CDR3 nucleotide sequence: TGTGCCAGCAGCGAACAGGGGGCTTCCTACGAGCAGTACTTC. It translates to CASSEQGASYEQYF.

The J gene is TRBJ2-7, the V gene TRBV5-6; D tentatively reads TRBD1 or TRBD2 (6 bases each). Trimming removed 6 bases at V and 7 bases at J, with 26 bases between. CDR1 and CDR2 from the germline V gene are SGHDT and YYEEEE. CDR3 size: 16 residues. The CDR3 DNA reads TGTGCCAGCAAAATACTGGGGAAGGAAGGAGGGGGGGAGCAGTACTTC. Translating it yields CASKILGKEGGGEQYF. Using reference TRBV5-6 and TRBJ2-7 for the parts outside the CDR3, the full variable domain is DAGVTQSPTHLIKTRGQQVTLRCSPKSGHDTVSWYQQALGQGPQFIFQYYEEEERQRGNFPDRFSGHQFPNYSSELNVNALLLGDSALYLCASKILGKEGGGEQYFGPGTRLTVT.

This clonotype was observed at least ten times. The chain joins TRBV12-3 or TRBV12-4 to TRBJ2-2; no firm D call. V lost 2 bases and J 6 bases, leaving 13 bases between the germline ends. This CDR3 comprises 15 residues. In DNA form, the CDR3 reads TGTGCCAGCAGTTTACTGGGGTTCCCGGCCGGGGAGCTGTTTTTT. Protein: CASSLLGFPAGELFF.

This clonotype was observed a handful of times. V gene TRBV7-2 combines with J gene TRBJ1-2, with D uncertain. V was trimmed by 1 base and J by 8 bases, leaving 17 bases between them. Germline CDR1 reads SGHTA; CDR2 reads FQGNSA. The CDR3 is 15 amino acids. The CDR3 DNA sequence: TGTGCCAGCAGCTTAGGGAGACAAACGCCGGGCGGCTACACCTTC. Translating it yields CASSLGRQTPGGYTF.

This clonotype has a count of ten or more. The chain has TRBV20-1 and TRBJ1-5; tentatively, D is TRBD1 (5 bases). CDR1 DFQATT and CDR2 SNEGSKA come from the germline V gene (reference sequence). The CDR3 is 16 residues long. V gave up 3 bases and J gave up 1 base, with 16 bases separating them. DNA for the CDR3: TGCAGTGCTAGTTGGTCCAAAGGGGACAGCAATCAGCCCCAGCATTTT. Protein: CSASWSKGDSNQPQHF.

This rearrangement joins TRBV19 to TRBJ2-2; D may be TRBD2 (6 bases). CDR3 size: 16 residues. V was shortened by 4 bases and J by 2 bases, with 14 bases between the two germline ends. The V gene's germline CDR1 is LNHDA and CDR2 SQIVND (reference sequence). The CDR3 sequence is CASSRWNSGNTGELFF. The DNA of the CDR3 is TGTGCCAGTAGTAGGTGGAATAGCGGTAACACCGGGGAGCTGTTTTTT.

The chain employs TRBV7-9 and TRBJ1-6, with 10 positions matching TRBD1. After removal of 5 bases from V and 8 bases from J, the junction contained 6 bases not matched to a gene. The CDR3 is 15 residues long. CDR1 and CDR2 (germline): SEHNR, FQNEAQ (reference sequence). The CDR3 here is CASSHGGTGDSPLHF. The CDR3 region has the DNA TGTGCCAGCAGCCATGGGGGGACAGGGGATTCACCCCTCCACTTT.

This clonotype was seen at least ten times. The rearrangement links TRBV6-1 to TRBJ2-3; 11 nucleotides agree with TRBD2. Looked up from germline, CDR1 is MNHNS and CDR2 is SASEGT. The V gene end was trimmed by 5 bases and the J gene end by 4 bases; junction bases not matched to a gene: 5. This CDR3 comprises 15 residues. CDR3 bases: TGTGCCAGCAGTAAACTAGCGGGAGCGGCAGATACGCAGTATTTT. Translating it yields CASSKLAGAADTQYF.

This clonotype was observed many times. The chain uses TRBV29-1 and TRBJ2-2; possible D gene TRBD2, 6 bases. The CDR3 loop spans 13 amino acids. CDR1 is SQVTM, CDR2 ANQGSEA, per germline. Trimming cost V 8 bases and J 1 base, with 11 bases left between them. CDR3: CSWGDGNTGELFF. In DNA form, the CDR3 reads TGCAGCTGGGGGGACGGGAACACCGGGGAGCTGTTTTTT.

The sample holds many counts of this clonotype. This chain connects TRBV20-1 to TRBJ2-7; perhaps D is TRBD1 or TRBD2 (5 bases each). The CDR3 has 15 amino acids. Per the germline V gene, CDR1 is DFQATT and CDR2 is SNEGSKA (reference sequence). Trimming left V 6 bases short and J 0 bases short, with 18 bases between. The DNA of the CDR3 is TGCAGTGCCGCGAGCCCGGACGGGACCTCCTACGAGCAGTACTTC. Its translation: CSAASPDGTSYEQYF.

J is TRBJ1-1 and V is TRBV6-2 or TRBV6-3; D gene ambiguous. The CDR3 has 12 amino acids. Germline CDR1 MNHEY, CDR2 SVGEGT. V lost 0 bases, J lost 4 bases, and 3 bases lay in between. DNA of the CDR3: TGTGCCAGCAGTTACTCGACCACTGAAGCTTTCTTT. It codes for CASSYSTTEAFF.

This clonotype was observed a few times. The chain is built from TRBV5-1 and TRBJ2-1; D is possibly TRBD1 (6 bases). This CDR3 comprises 14 residues. The V gene's germline CDR1 is SGHRS and CDR2 YFSETQ. V shed 2 bases and J shed 3 bases, with 9 bases lying between them. This CDR3 reads CASSFRTDYNEQFF. The DNA for the CDR3 is TGCGCCAGCAGCTTTAGGACAGACTACAATGAGCAGTTCTTC. The variable domain in full, completed from reference TRBV5-1 and TRBJ2-1, reads KAGVTQTPRYLIKTRGQQVTLSCSPISGHRSVSWYQQTPGQGLQFLFEYFSETQRNKGNFPGRFSGRQFSNSRSEMNVSTLELGDSALYLCASSFRTDYNEQFFGPGTRLTVL.

This clonotype was seen more than once but under ten times. The V and J genes are TRBV20-1 and TRBJ2-7; 7 bases match TRBD1. The CDR3 is 16 amino acids. V lost 1 base, J lost 1 base, and 10 bases stayed unmatched. CDR1 is DFQATT and CDR2 is SNEGSKA in the germline V gene (reference sequence). The CDR3, as DNA: TGCAGTGCTAGAGTCCGACAGGGTTCGAAGTCCTACGAGCAGTACTTC. This gives the protein CSARVRQGSKSYEQYF.